These 12 T cell receptor beta chains share one sample of origin, sequenced in a study of cytomegalovirus exposure and HLA in healthy donors. PCR employed 60 Vbeta and 13 Jbeta primers. Sequenced by immunoSEQ multiplex PCR; TCRdb stores in-frame clones only, minus some. The table records about 200,000 clones, about 85% of them present only once. The sample was PBMCs. These receptor sequences come from a male donor in good health and CMV-seropositive.

This chain joins TRBV6-5 and TRBJ1-2, with a weak D call TRBD1 (6 bases). This CDR3 region has 14 residues. Germline CDR1 MNHEY, CDR2 SVGAGI. Trimming left V 7 bases short and J 5 bases short, with 17 bases between. The CDR3 DNA reads TGTGCCAGCACCAACTTGAGGGGGTGGTATGGCTACACCTTC. As protein: CASTNLRGWYGYTF.

The count of this clone is one. The chain has TRBV7-6 and TRBJ2-1; TRBD2 might be the D (5 bases). The CDR3 totals 16 residues. Germline CDR1 is SGHVS and CDR2 is FNYEAQ. V was clipped by 6 bases and J by 0 bases, with 15 bases between them. Here the CDR3 DNA reads TGTGCCAGCAGTTCTGTTCCGGGGATCTCCTACAATGAGCAGTTCTTC. Residues: CASSSVPGISYNEQFF.

The gene calls are TRBV21-1 and TRBJ2-1; TRBD1 was called by the table and not checked on the DNA. TRBV21-1 is assigned pseudogene status. The CDR3 is 16 amino acids. The chain's CDR3 is CASSKEIRGRPNEQFF. CDR3 bases: TGTGCCAGCAGCAAAGAAATCAGGGGGCGGCCCAATGAGCAGTTCTTC.

The chain is built from TRBV11-3 and TRBJ2-1, with 7 bases fitting TRBD2. The CDR3 sequence is 15 residues long. Germline CDR1 reads SGHNT; CDR2 reads YENEEA. V was pared by 0 bases and J by 4 bases, with 3 bases of the junction left unmatched. CDR3 loop: CASSLDPSGYNEQFF. CDR3 sequence (DNA): TGTGCCAGCAGCTTAGACCCTAGCGGTTACAATGAGCAGTTCTTC.

The genes are TRBV29-1 and TRBJ2-5; D remains unclear. TRBJ2-7 explains the end of the DNA better; the J call may be wrong. The germline CDR1 and CDR2 sequences are SQVTM and ANQGSEA. This CDR3 contains 13 residues. Written as DNA, the CDR3 is TGCAGCGTTGGGAGCGTACGCTCCTACGAGCAGTACTTC. Protein sequence: CSVGSVRSYEQYF.

The chain employs TRBV4-2 and TRBJ1-4, with D hard to call. The germline V gene encodes CDR1 LGHNA and CDR2 YNFKEQ. V was pared by 1 base and J by 8 bases, with 8 bases between. The CDR3 covers 13 residues. This CDR3 is CASSQGFREKLFF. CDR3 in DNA: TGTGCCAGCAGCCAAGGATTTAGAGAAAAACTGTTTTTT.

The chain combines TRBV6-6 with TRBJ2-3; D remains unclear. The V end was cut by 5 bases, the J end by 5 bases, with 11 bases between. The CDR3 has 13 residues. CDR1 MNHNY and CDR2 SVGAGI come from the germline V gene (reference sequence). The DNA for the CDR3 is TGTGCCAGCAGTGCCAACTTGGTAGATACGCAGTATTTT. It translates to CASSANLVDTQYF.

V usage is TRBV6-5 and J usage is TRBJ1-5; TRBD1 is a possible D gene (6 bases). V lost 10 bases to trimming and J lost 4 bases, with 14 bases between them. The CDR3 runs 13 residues. CDR1 MNHEY and CDR2 SVGAGI come from the germline V gene. CDR3 in amino acids: CATRRGKNQPQHF. CDR3 nucleotides: TGTGCCACCCGAAGGGGGAAAAATCAGCCCCAGCATTTT.

This clone was counted a single time. The genes are TRBV7-8 and TRBJ2-5, with 8 bases aligning to TRBD2. Trimming cost V 5 bases and J 0 bases; bases outside gene matches: 5. The CDR3 sequence is 15 residues long. Germline V lookup: CDR1 SGHVS, CDR2 FQNEAQ. CDR3 loop: CASSTGGEYQETQYF. CDR3 in DNA: TGTGCCAGCAGCACCGGGGGGGAGTACCAAGAGACCCAGTACTTC.

This rearrangement joins TRBV7-9 to TRBJ1-1, with D unresolved. V lost 1 base and J 1 base, leaving 7 bases between the germline ends. The germline V gene has CDR1 SEHNR and CDR2 FQNEAQ (reference sequence). The CDR3 has 14 residues. CDR3 DNA: TGTGCCAGCAGCTTAGTTGCAGAGAACACTGAAGCTTTCTTT. This sequence encodes CASSLVAENTEAFF.

The V call is TRBV7-3, the J call TRBJ2-2; maybe TRBD2 (6 bases). The CDR3 length is 13 residues. CDR1 is SGHTA and CDR2 is FQGTGA in the germline V gene. Trimming cost V 6 bases and J 7 bases, with 12 bases left between them. CDR3 amino acids: CASSRGSGGELFF. In DNA, the CDR3 is TGTGCCAGCAGTCGGGGGTCTGGCGGGGAGCTGTTTTTT.

The genes are TRBV7-2 and TRBJ1-2; D is perhaps TRBD1 (6 bases). V was clipped by 1 base and J by 4 bases, with 13 bases between them. The CDR3 runs 15 residues. Germline V lookup: CDR1 SGHTA, CDR2 FQGNSA. CDR3 loop: CASSLEAGVGYGYTF. In DNA, the CDR3 is TGTGCCAGCAGCTTAGAGGCAGGGGTTGGCTATGGCTACACCTTC.